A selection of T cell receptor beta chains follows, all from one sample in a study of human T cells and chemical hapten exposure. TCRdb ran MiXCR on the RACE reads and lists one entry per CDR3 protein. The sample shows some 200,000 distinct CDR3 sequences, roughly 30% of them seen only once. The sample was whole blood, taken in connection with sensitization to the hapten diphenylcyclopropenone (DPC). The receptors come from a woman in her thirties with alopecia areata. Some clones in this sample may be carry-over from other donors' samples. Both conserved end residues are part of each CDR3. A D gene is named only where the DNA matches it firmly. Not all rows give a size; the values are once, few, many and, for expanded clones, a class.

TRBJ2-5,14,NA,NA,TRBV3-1,CASRDGGSQETQYF,TGTGCCAGCAGGGACGGCGGTTCACAAGAGACCCAGTACTTC
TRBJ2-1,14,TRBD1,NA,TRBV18,CASSLGAQGNEQFF,TGTGCCAGCTCCTTAGGGGCACAGGGGAATGAGCAGTTCTTC
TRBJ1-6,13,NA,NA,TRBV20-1,CSARDRVGSPLHF,TGCAGTGCTAGAGACAGGGTCGGCTCACCCCTCCACTTT
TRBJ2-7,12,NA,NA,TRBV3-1,CASSQGSGEQYF,TGTGCCAGCAGCCAAGGGAGCGGCGAGCAGTACTTC
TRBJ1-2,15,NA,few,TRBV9,CASSVEPRQHYGYTF,TGTGCCAGCAGCGTAGAACCCAGGCAGCACTATGGCTACACCTTC
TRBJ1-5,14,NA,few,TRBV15,CATSRAGEGQPQHF,TGTGCCACCAGCAGAGCAGGGGAAGGTCAGCCCCAGCATTTT
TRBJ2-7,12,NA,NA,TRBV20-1,CSASGVGYEQYF,TGCAGTGCTAGTGGTGTGGGGTACGAGCAGTACTTC
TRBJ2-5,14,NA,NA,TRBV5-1,CASSTGRSEETQYF,TGCGCCAGCAGCACAGGGCGTTCCGAAGAGACCCAGTACTTC
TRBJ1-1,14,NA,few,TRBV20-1,CSARGVATGAEAFF,TGCAGTGCTAGAGGGGTCGCGACTGGGGCTGAAGCTTTCTTT
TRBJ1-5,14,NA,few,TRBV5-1,CASSPGHNNQPQHF,TGCGCCAGCAGCCCTGGACACAATAATCAGCCCCAGCATTTT
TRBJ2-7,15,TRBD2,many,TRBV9,CASSVGVLAEYEQYF,TGTGCCAGCAGCGTAGGTGTACTAGCGGAATACGAGCAGTACTTC
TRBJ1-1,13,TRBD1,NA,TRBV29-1,CSALGQGVTEAFF,TGCAGCGCTCTGGGACAGGGGGTAACTGAAGCTTTCTTT
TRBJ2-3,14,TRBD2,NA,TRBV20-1,CSAPLAGGGDTQYF,TGCAGTGCGCCTCTAGCGGGAGGAGGTGATACGCAGTATTTT
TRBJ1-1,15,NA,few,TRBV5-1,CASRFVGGVNTEAFF,TGCGCCAGCCGGTTCGTTGGGGGGGTGAACACTGAAGCTTTCTTT
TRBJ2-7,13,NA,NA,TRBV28,CASSSGPKGEQYF,TGTGCCAGCAGCTCCGGGCCCAAGGGGGAGCAGTACTTC
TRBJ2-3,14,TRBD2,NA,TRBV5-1,CASSKGGSRDTQYF,TGCGCCAGCAGTAAAGGCGGGAGTCGGGATACGCAGTATTTT
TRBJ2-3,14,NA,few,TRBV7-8,CASSLSRFTDTQYF,TGTGCCAGCAGCCTTTCACGATTCACAGATACGCAGTATTTT
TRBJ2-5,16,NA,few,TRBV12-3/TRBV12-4,CASSRGGAGNQETQYF,TGTGCCAGCAGCCGGGGAGGAGCAGGGAACCAAGAGACCCAGTACTTC
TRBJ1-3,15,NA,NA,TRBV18,CASSPVGESGNTIYF,TGTGCCAGCTCACCGGTGGGGGAATCTGGAAACACCATATATTTT
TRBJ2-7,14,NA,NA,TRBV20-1,CSAARLRGTYEQYF,TGCAGTGCCGCCCGGCTCCGGGGGACCTACGAGCAGTACTTC
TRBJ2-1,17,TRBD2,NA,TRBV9,CASSDRLAGGSYNEQFF,TGTGCCAGCAGCGACCGACTAGCGGGGGGATCCTACAATGAGCAGTTCTTC
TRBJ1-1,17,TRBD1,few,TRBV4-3,CASSRFLPGQGLNEAFF,TGCGCCAGCAGCCGTTTCCTTCCGGGACAGGGTTTGAATGAAGCTTTCTTT
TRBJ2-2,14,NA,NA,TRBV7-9,CASSLDSDTGELFF,TGTGCCAGCAGCTTAGATTCGGACACCGGGGAGCTGTTTTTT
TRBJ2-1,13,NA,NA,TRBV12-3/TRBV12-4,CASSTDRNNEQFF,TGTGCCAGCAGTACAGACAGGAACAATGAGCAGTTCTTC
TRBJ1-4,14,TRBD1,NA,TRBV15,CATSRDRGNEKLFF,TGTGCCACCAGCCGGGACAGGGGTAATGAAAAACTGTTTTTT
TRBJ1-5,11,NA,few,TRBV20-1,CSAGPGQPQHF,TGCAGTGCTGGTCCGGGTCAGCCCCAGCATTTT
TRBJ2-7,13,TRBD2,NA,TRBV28,CASGYGGAYEQYF,TGTGCCAGCGGTTACGGGGGGGCGTACGAGCAGTACTTC
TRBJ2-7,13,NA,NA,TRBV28,CASRTPGTYEQYF,TGTGCCAGCAGAACCCCGGGGACCTACGAGCAGTACTTC
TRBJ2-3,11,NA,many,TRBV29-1,CSVEGANTQYF,TGCAGCGTTGAAGGAGCGAATACGCAGTATTTT
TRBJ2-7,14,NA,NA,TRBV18,CASSRDRPLNEQYF,TGTGCCAGCTCACGGGACCGGCCCCTGAACGAGCAGTACTTC
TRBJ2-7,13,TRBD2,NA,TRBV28,CASSVAGPYEQYF,TGTGCCAGCAGTGTAGCGGGACCCTACGAGCAGTACTTC
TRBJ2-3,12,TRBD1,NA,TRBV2,CASNRDRGTQYF,TGTGCCAGCAATCGGGACAGGGGAACGCAGTATTTT
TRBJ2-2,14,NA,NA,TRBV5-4,CASSLRPMPGELFF,TGTGCCAGCAGCTTGCGCCCGATGCCCGGGGAGCTGTTTTTT
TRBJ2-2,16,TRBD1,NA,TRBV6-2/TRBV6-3,CASRVRGRPNTGELFF,TGTGCCAGCAGGGTCAGGGGGCGACCGAACACCGGGGAGCTGTTTTTT
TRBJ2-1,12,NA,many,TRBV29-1,CSVETSSNEQFF,TGCAGCGTTGAGACTAGTTCCAATGAGCAGTTCTTC
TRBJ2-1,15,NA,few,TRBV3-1,CASTKSPASYNEQFF,TGTGCCAGCACCAAATCCCCTGCCTCCTACAATGAGCAGTTCTTC
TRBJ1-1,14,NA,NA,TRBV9,CASSVAAVNTEAFF,TGTGCCAGCAGCGTAGCTGCGGTGAACACTGAAGCTTTCTTT
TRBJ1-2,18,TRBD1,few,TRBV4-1,CASSEMKTGASGYYGYTF,TGCGCCAGCAGCGAAATGAAGACAGGGGCGTCCGGATACTATGGCTACACCTTC
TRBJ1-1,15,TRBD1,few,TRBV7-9,CASRGQGTVDTEAFF,TGTGCCAGCAGAGGACAGGGTACGGTAGACACTGAAGCTTTCTTT
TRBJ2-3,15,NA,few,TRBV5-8,CASKPAPRGTDTQYF,TGTGCCAGCAAACCGGCACCCAGGGGCACAGATACGCAGTATTTT
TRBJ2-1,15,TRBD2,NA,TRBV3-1,CASSQGWGGGNEQFF,TGTGCCAGCAGCCAAGGGTGGGGCGGGGGCAATGAGCAGTTCTTC
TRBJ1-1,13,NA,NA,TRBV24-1,CATSESGGTEAFF,TGTGCCACCAGTGAGTCCGGGGGCACTGAAGCTTTCTTT
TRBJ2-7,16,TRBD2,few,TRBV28,CASSLSLAGSSYEQYF,TGTGCCAGCAGTTTATCACTAGCGGGTTCTTCCTACGAGCAGTACTTC
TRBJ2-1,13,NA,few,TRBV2,CASNDYAQNEQFF,TGTGCCAGCAACGATTACGCGCAGAATGAGCAGTTCTTC
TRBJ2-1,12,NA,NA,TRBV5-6,CASSLSLQKQFF,TGTGCCAGCAGCTTGTCCCTCCAGAAGCAGTTCTTC
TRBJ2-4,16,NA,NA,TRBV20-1,CSASDTTFLAKNIQYF,TGCAGTGCTTCGGACACAACTTTCCTAGCCAAAAACATTCAGTACTTC
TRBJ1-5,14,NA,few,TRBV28,CASSLKGEERPQHF,TGTGCCAGCAGTTTAAAAGGGGAGGAGCGGCCCCAGCATTTT
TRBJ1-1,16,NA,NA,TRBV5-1,CASSKRSSLTYTEAFF,TGCGCCAGCAGCAAGAGGTCTTCATTGACCTACACTGAAGCTTTCTTT
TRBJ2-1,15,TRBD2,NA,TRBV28,CASSLTSGGPVEQFF,TGTGCCAGCAGTTTGACTAGCGGGGGGCCCGTTGAGCAGTTCTTC
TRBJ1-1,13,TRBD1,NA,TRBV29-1,CSADRGRNTEAFF,TGCAGCGCGGACAGGGGCCGTAACACTGAAGCTTTCTTT
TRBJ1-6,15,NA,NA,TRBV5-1,CASSLEGRENSPLHF,TGCGCCAGCAGCTTGGAGGGCAGGGAAAATTCACCCCTCCACTTT
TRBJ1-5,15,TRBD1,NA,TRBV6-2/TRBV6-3,CASSYSTGLHQPQHF,TGTGCCAGCAGTTACTCGACAGGGCTACATCAGCCCCAGCATTTT
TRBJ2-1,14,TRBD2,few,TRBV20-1,CSARRTSGSVEQFF,TGCAGTGCCCGTCGGACTAGCGGGAGCGTTGAGCAGTTCTTC
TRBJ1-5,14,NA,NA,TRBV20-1,CSARESGVDQPQHF,TGCAGTGCTAGAGAAAGTGGGGTCGATCAGCCCCAGCATTTT
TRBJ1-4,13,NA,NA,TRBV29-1,CSVVANADEKLFF,TGCAGCGTTGTAGCTAATGCGGATGAAAAACTGTTTTTT
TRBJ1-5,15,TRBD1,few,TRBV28,CASSLGQGGRQPQHF,TGTGCCAGCAGTTTAGGCCAGGGGGGGAGGCAGCCCCAGCATTTT
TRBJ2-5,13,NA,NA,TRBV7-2,CASSSSPQETQYF,TGTGCCAGCAGCTCGTCACCGCAAGAGACCCAGTACTTC